Listed below are T cell receptor beta chains from one sample, sequenced in a study of blood T cell repertoires in COVID-19. Profiled with immunoSEQ multiplex PCR; TCRdb holds only in-frame clones, not every one. The top ten clones hold approximately 3.4% of a sample with tens of thousands of clones, more than 85% of them seen once. Source material: peripheral blood. These receptors came from a woman in her sixties or seventies with active COVID-19. The CDR3 runs from the conserved cysteine through the conserved F or W. A D gene is named only where the DNA matches it firmly. Rows may omit the clone size; those that give it use once, few, many or a size class.

V: TRBV28; J: TRBJ1-4; size: once; D: NA; DNA: TGTGCCAGCAGTTTAGGGGGGAAGAATGAAAAACTGTTTTTT; CDR3: CASSLGGKNEKLFF
V: TRBV5-1; J: TRBJ2-1; size: once; D: TRBD1; DNA: TGCGCCAGCAGACAGACAGGGGACAATGAGCAGTTCTTC; CDR3: CASRQTGDNEQFF
V: TRBV6-5; J: TRBJ2-3; size: NA; D: TRBD2; DNA: TGTGCCACCGACCCGACTAGCGGGGACACAGATACGCAGTATTTT; CDR3: CATDPTSGDTDTQYF
V: TRBV11-2; J: TRBJ2-7; size: NA; D: NA; DNA: TGTGCCAGCAGCTTAAAGGCAGGGGTGGGCGAGCAGTACTTC; CDR3: CASSLKAGVGEQYF
V: TRBV9; J: TRBJ2-7; size: NA; D: NA; DNA: TGTGCCAGCAGCGTAGGAGTAGGGGTCCGCTCCTACGAGCAGTACTTC; CDR3: CASSVGVGVRSYEQYF
V: TRBV29-1; J: TRBJ2-2; size: NA; D: NA; DNA: TGCAGCGTTGCAAGCGGTTCTTACACCGGGGAGCTGTTTTTT; CDR3: CSVASGSYTGELFF
V: TRBV2; J: TRBJ2-1; size: NA; D: NA; DNA: TGTGCCAGCATCCTCAGCGCATGGTCCTACAATGAGCAGTTCTTC; CDR3: CASILSAWSYNEQFF
V: TRBV2; J: TRBJ1-3; size: NA; D: NA; DNA: TGTGCCAGCAGTGAATGGGGACACTCGTCTGGAAACACCATATATTTT; CDR3: CASSEWGHSSGNTIYF
V: TRBV2; J: TRBJ2-2; size: NA; D: NA; DNA: TGTGCCAGCAGCTGGACAGTGAACACCGGGGAGCTGTTTTTT; CDR3: CASSWTVNTGELFF
V: TRBV5-4; J: TRBJ2-1; size: NA; D: NA; DNA: TGTGCCAGCAGCACCAAGGTGGGCTTCCTCTCCTACAATGAGCAGTTCTTC; CDR3: CASSTKVGFLSYNEQFF
V: TRBV5-1; J: TRBJ2-3; size: NA; D: TRBD2; DNA: TGCGCCAGCTCTCCGAGTGGGGTAGCGGGAGATACGCAGTATTTT; CDR3: CASSPSGVAGDTQYF
V: TRBV18; J: TRBJ1-6; size: NA; D: NA; DNA: TGTGCCAGCTCATCGAGGACAGATTATTCACCCCTCCACTTT; CDR3: CASSSRTDYSPLHF
V: TRBV2; J: TRBJ1-1; size: once; D: NA; DNA: TGTGCCAGCAGGGAAGAGACAGGATCCGAAGCTTTCTTT; CDR3: CASREETGSEAFF
V: TRBV11-2; J: TRBJ2-1; size: NA; D: NA; DNA: TGTGCCAGCAGCTCAATCCGGAGCCATCCCTACAATGAGCAGTTCTTC; CDR3: CASSSIRSHPYNEQFF
V: TRBV18; J: TRBJ2-1; size: NA; D: NA; DNA: TGTGCCAGCTCACCACGGGGAGGGGGGATCGCCTCCTACAATGAGCAGTTCTTC; CDR3: CASSPRGGGIASYNEQFF
V: TRBV5-4; J: TRBJ2-5; size: NA; D: NA; DNA: TGTGCCAGCAGCGGGCAGGGATTGGGGACCCAGTACTTC; CDR3: CASSGQGLGTQYF
V: TRBV4-2; J: TRBJ2-5; size: NA; D: TRBD2; DNA: TGTGCCAGCAGCCAGGAAAGGGCGGGAGGCCAAGAGACCCAGTACTTC; CDR3: CASSQERAGGQETQYF
V: TRBV5-5; J: TRBJ1-5; size: NA; D: NA; DNA: TGTGCCAGCAGCTTCACAGGGAGTCAGCCCCAGCATTTT; CDR3: CASSFTGSQPQHF
V: TRBV6-2/TRBV6-3; J: TRBJ2-6; size: NA; D: NA; DNA: TGTGCCAGCAGCGACTCAGGGTCTGGGGCCAACGTCCTGACTTTC; CDR3: CASSDSGSGANVLTF
V: TRBV12-3/TRBV12-4; J: TRBJ2-5; size: NA; D: NA; DNA: TGTGCCAGCAGGCCACAGGGTCGGGAGACCCAGTACTTC; CDR3: CASRPQGRETQYF
V: TRBV6-2/TRBV6-3; J: TRBJ2-7; size: NA; D: NA; DNA: TGTGCCAGCAGTTGGGCAGTCTCCTACGAGCAGTACTTC; CDR3: CASSWAVSYEQYF
V: TRBV18; J: TRBJ2-7; size: once; D: NA; DNA: TGTGCCAGCTCACCACCGGGACTGTTCTACGAGCAGTACTTC; CDR3: CASSPPGLFYEQYF
V: TRBV18; J: TRBJ1-5; size: NA; D: NA; DNA: TGTGCCAGCTCACCACCGGGGCAGGGGCAGCCCCAGCATTTT; CDR3: CASSPPGQGQPQHF
V: TRBV3-1/TRBV3-2; J: TRBJ2-5; size: NA; D: TRBD2; DNA: TGTGCCAGCAGCCAGGGCGGGAGGACCCAAGAGACCCAGTACTTC; CDR3: CASSQGGRTQETQYF
V: TRBV5-4; J: TRBJ2-7; size: once; D: TRBD2; DNA: TGTGCCAGCAGCTCCTCCGGGACTAGCCAATACGAGCAGTACTTC; CDR3: CASSSSGTSQYEQYF
V: TRBV28; J: TRBJ2-2; size: NA; D: TRBD2; DNA: TGTGCCAGCAGTTCGCTCCCTATATCGGGGGGGGTAACCGGGGAGCTGTTTTTT; CDR3: CASSSLPISGGVTGELFF
V: TRBV5-1; J: TRBJ1-1; size: NA; D: NA; DNA: TGCGCCAGCAGCTTTCGGGGATCGAGGAGTGCTGAAGCTTTCTTT; CDR3: CASSFRGSRSAEAFF
V: TRBV21-1; J: TRBJ2-7; size: NA; D: NA; DNA: TGTGCCAGAGTAAGCGGACTCTTCTCCTACGAGCAGTACTTC; CDR3: CARVSGLFSYEQYF
V: TRBV3-1/TRBV3-2; J: TRBJ2-2; size: NA; D: NA; DNA: TGTGCCAGCAGCCAGGGAGCGGGCCGGAGGACCGGGGAGCTGTTTTTT; CDR3: CASSQGAGRRTGELFF
V: TRBV27; J: TRBJ2-1; size: NA; D: TRBD2; DNA: TGTGCCAGCAGTCCCACCTGGACTAGCGGGAGCGCTGAGCAGTTCTTC; CDR3: CASSPTWTSGSAEQFF
V: TRBV3-1/TRBV3-2; J: TRBJ2-7; size: once; D: NA; DNA: TGTGCCAGCAGCCAAAGCGCGATGTACTACGAGCAGTACTTC; CDR3: CASSQSAMYYEQYF
V: TRBV3-1/TRBV3-2; J: TRBJ1-6; size: NA; D: NA; DNA: TGTGCCAGCAGCCAGGGCTATTCACCCCTCCACTTT; CDR3: CASSQGYSPLHF
V: TRBV10-3; J: TRBJ2-7; size: NA; D: TRBD1; DNA: TGTGCCATCGGGACAGGGGTCGACGAGCAGTACTTC; CDR3: CAIGTGVDEQYF
V: TRBV28; J: TRBJ2-1; size: NA; D: TRBD2; DNA: TGTGCCAGTTGGGGCCTGGCGGGAGCCGTGGCTGAGCAGTTCTTC; CDR3: CASWGLAGAVAEQFF